The text below deals with one T cell receptor (beta chain). CD8 cells regarded as naive lacked CD45RO, were positively chosen for CCR7, and omitted terminally differentiated effector memory CD45RA+ cells. CDR3 length: 14 residues. The germline CDR1 and CDR2 sequences are SGHDT and YYEEEE. V dropped 4 bases and J dropped 3; count of bases not matched to a gene: 7. The data stem from a study of shared clonotypes between healthy human individuals. It was 150 to 200 ng DNA, about 30,000 T cell genomes, that sorted-subset replicate PCRs used. Generated by immunoSEQ multiplex PCR, the TCRdb table keeps only in-frame clones and is missing some. Altogether over 2,000,000 clones are present, about 93% being singletons, with the ten largest covering about 1.6%.

The sequencing input was naive CD8+ T cells from PBMCs. The source is a young man in good health. Some clones in this sample may be carry-over from other donors' samples. The chain uses TRBV5-6 and TRBJ2-7; 7 bases are shared with TRBD1. CDR3 region: CASSNRDRDYEQYF. Written as DNA, the CDR3 is TGTGCCAGCAGCAACCGGGACAGAGACTACGAGCAGTACTTC.